The 30 T cell receptor beta chains below all came from one sample that was sequenced in a study of vaccination and CD4 T cells after COVID-19. Cultured CD4+ T cells had their DNA profiled by the Oncomine TCR Beta short-read assay. TCRdb ran MiXCR on the PCR reads and lists one entry per CDR3 protein. The sample has about 25,000 distinct CDR3 sequences; approximately 40% are singletons. The sample's time point: late sampling 161 to 241 days after vaccination in a few convalescent patients. The sample's treatment: approximately nine-day PBMC culture with coronavirus spike peptide pools or control peptides (ViraFEST assay). No antigen is known for these receptors. The material was CD4+ T cells from blood, cultured in vitro, obtained about 7 months after SARS-CoV-2 vaccination. The receptors come from a human donor who had recovered from COVID-19.

This clonotype was seen more than once but under ten times. The gene calls are TRBV7-9 and TRBJ2-3; D is undetermined. Trimming took 1 base from V and 4 from J, leaving 15 bases between them. This CDR3 is built from 16 residues. The germline V gene has CDR1 SEHNR and CDR2 FQNEAQ (reference sequence). Written as DNA, the CDR3 is TGTGCCAGCAGCTTAGGAGCCAGGCAACGAGCAGATACGCAGTATTTT. This translates into CASSLGARQRADTQYF. The variable domain in full, completed from reference TRBV7-9 and TRBJ2-3, reads DTGVSQNPRHKITKRGQNVTFRCDPISEHNRLYWYRQTLGQGPEFLTYFQNEAQLEKSRLLSDRFSAERPKGSFSTLEIQRTEQGDSAMYLCASSLGARQRADTQYFGPGTRLTVL.

The CDR3 nucleotides read TGTGCCAGCAGTTTAGGAGGGAGCAATCAGCCCCAGCATTTT. Translated, it gives CASSLGGSNQPQHF. The chain is built from TRBV12-3 or TRBV12-4 and TRBJ1-5, with D hard to call. V was cut by 1 base and J by 1 base, with 5 bases left in between. This CDR3 has 14 residues.

The chain is built from TRBV28 and TRBJ2-7; D is uncertain. In germline, CDR1 is MDHEN, CDR2 SYDVKM. The CDR3 is 14 amino acids. Trimming pared 3 bases from V and 3 bases from J, leaving 12 bases between. This CDR3 is CASSLAEINYEQYF. DNA for the CDR3: TGTGCCAGCAGTTTGGCGGAGATAAACTACGAGCAGTACTTC.

This rearrangement joins TRBV6-5 to TRBJ1-3, with D hard to call. This CDR3 is 15 amino acids long. V was cut by 2 bases and J by 2 bases, with 10 bases left in between. In germline, CDR1 is MNHEY, CDR2 SVGAGI. In DNA form, the CDR3 reads TGTGCCAGCAGTTACGGGCCCGCTACTGGAAACACCATATATTTT. Its translation: CASSYGPATGNTIYF.

The chain links TRBV6-1 to TRBJ2-1; no reliable D call. Germline V gene sequence: CDR1 MNHNS, CDR2 SASEGT. The CDR3 covers 13 residues. The germline V and J ends were trimmed by 1 base and 6 bases, with 7 bases remaining between them. The CDR3 region is CASSEGSFNEQFF. In nucleotides, the CDR3 is TGTGCCAGCAGTGAAGGGAGTTTCAATGAGCAGTTCTTC.

The table lists this clonotype with a few counts. Here the CDR3 DNA reads TGCAGTGCTGGGGGGACAGGGCAAGAGACCCAGTACTTC. It is translated as CSAGGTGQETQYF. The J gene is TRBJ2-5, the V gene TRBV20-1; 9 positions match TRBD1. Germline lookup yields CDR1 DFQATT and CDR2 SNEGSKA (reference sequence). The CDR3 consists of 13 residues. V dropped 5 bases and J dropped 2; count of bases not matched to a gene: 3.

The J gene is TRBJ2-1, the V gene TRBV15; 7 bases line up with TRBD2. CDR1 and CDR2 (germline): LNHNV, YYDKDF (reference sequence). CDR3 length equals 20 residues. Trimming cost V 3 bases and J 2 bases; bases outside gene matches: 19. DNA of the CDR3: TGTGCCACCAGCAGTTTAAAAGGGGCTAGCGGAGCCCGGGCCTACAATGAGCAGTTCTTC. As protein: CATSSLKGASGARAYNEQFF.

In this sample, this clonotype turned up a few times. V gene TRBV20-1 combines with J gene TRBJ2-1; 7 bases are a match to TRBD1. Germline lookup yields CDR1 DFQATT and CDR2 SNEGSKA (reference sequence). The CDR3 consists of 13 residues. V shed 3 bases, J shed 5 bases, and the junction held 4 bases outside the gene matches. CDR3 sequence: CSARTGSHNEQFF. In DNA form, the CDR3 reads TGCAGTGCTAGGACAGGGAGTCACAATGAGCAGTTCTTC.

The J gene is TRBJ2-1, the V gene TRBV15, with TRBD2 as a possible D gene (6 bases). V shed 1 base and J shed 6 bases, with 7 bases lying between them. CDR3 length: 13 residues. Per the germline V gene, CDR1 is LNHNV and CDR2 is YYDKDF (reference sequence). CDR3 DNA sequence: TGTGCCACCAGCAGAGCGGGAGTCAATGAGCAGTTCTTC. This encodes CATSRAGVNEQFF.

In nucleotides, the CDR3 is TGTGCCAGCAGAGGACAGGGCAACGACGAGCAGTACTTC. Translation gives CASRGQGNDEQYF. V gene TRBV6-1 combines with J gene TRBJ2-7, with TRBD1 identical over 8 bases. The junction had 6 bases not matched to a gene; V was cut back by 6 bases and J by 5 bases. The germline V gene has CDR1 MNHNS and CDR2 SASEGT. The CDR3 is made up of 13 amino acids.

V and J are TRBV18 and TRBJ1-2; D is uncertain. V lost 1 base and J 2 bases, leaving 8 bases between the germline ends. The CDR3 runs to 14 residues. Looked up from germline, CDR1 is KGHSH and CDR2 is LQKENI. The CDR3 nucleotides read TGTGCCAGCTCACCACGGAATTCCAACTATGGCTACACCTTC. It encodes CASSPRNSNYGYTF. Variable domain in full (rest from reference TRBV18 and TRBJ1-2): NAGVMQNPRHLVRRRGQEARLRCSPMKGHSHVYWYRQLPEEGLKFMVYLQKENIIDESGMPKERFSAEFPKEGPSILRIQQVVRGDSAAYFCASSPRNSNYGYTFGSGTRLTVV.

This clonotype came up a few times. The rearrangement uses TRBV15 and TRBJ1-3; D unresolved. Trimming pared 0 bases from V and 13 bases from J, leaving 10 bases between. Germline CDR1 is LNHNV and CDR2 is YYDKDF (reference sequence). This CDR3 spans 12 amino acids. The DNA of the CDR3 is TGTGCCACCAGCAGAGATTATATGAGGATATATTTT. Protein sequence: CATSRDYMRIYF.

V usage is TRBV7-2 and J usage is TRBJ2-3; the match to TRBD2 covers 10 bases. The CDR3 is made up of 16 amino acids. Looked up from germline, CDR1 is SGHTA and CDR2 is FQGNSA. The ends lost 5 bases at V and 2 bases at J; junction bases unmatched: 7. The CDR3 loop reads CASSVGTSVHTDTQYF. DNA for the CDR3: TGTGCCAGCAGCGTAGGGACTAGCGTACACACAGATACGCAGTATTTT.

This sequence joins TRBV19 and TRBJ1-2, with D unresolved. Trimming removed 3 bases from V and 0 bases from J, with 11 bases in between. Per germline, CDR1 LNHDA and CDR2 SQIVND (reference sequence). This CDR3 has 15 amino acids. CDR3 DNA: TGTGCCAGTAGTATTACGAGACTTCCTAACTATGGCTACACCTTC. It yields the protein CASSITRLPNYGYTF.

The chain has TRBV20-1 and TRBJ1-5; D gene uncertain. V was cut by 6 bases and J by 7 bases, with 13 bases left in between. The CDR3 is 12 amino acids. Germline V gene data show CDR1 as DFQATT and CDR2 as SNEGSKA (reference sequence). The CDR3 spells CSASTGMQPQHF. CDR3 sequence (DNA): TGCAGTGCCTCAACTGGGATGCAGCCCCAGCATTTT.

The V gene is TRBV20-1, the J gene TRBJ2-1; 7 bases line up with TRBD2. The germline CDR1 and CDR2 sequences are DFQATT and SNEGSKA (reference sequence). V was clipped by 5 bases and J by 6 bases; unmatched bases: 34. The CDR3 extends over 22 amino acids. The CDR3, as DNA: TGCAGTGCTCCCTCCGCGTGGGACTACGATAAACCCATCGGGGGTACTCGCAATGAGCAGTTCTTC. Protein product: CSAPSAWDYDKPIGGTRNEQFF.

This clonotype was recorded a few times. This chain connects TRBV20-1 to TRBJ2-2, with TRBD2 matching over 10 bases. The length of the CDR3 is 16 residues. The germline V gene encodes CDR1 DFQATT and CDR2 SNEGSKA (reference sequence). Trimming took 2 bases from V and 5 from J; bases not matched to a gene: 8. CDR3 protein: CSARRAGGPRTGELFF. The CDR3 DNA reads as TGCAGTGCTAGAAGAGCGGGAGGGCCGCGGACCGGGGAGCTGTTTTTT.

This clonotype was observed a few times. The chain combines TRBV20-1 with TRBJ1-6; D not resolved. V lost 6 bases and J lost 10, with 10 bases in between. The CDR3 spans 11 residues. Per germline, CDR1 DFQATT and CDR2 SNEGSKA (reference sequence). CDR3 amino acids: CSASLDSPLHF. The CDR3 region has the DNA TGCAGTGCCTCCTTGGACTCACCCCTCCACTTT.

A few counts support this clonotype. The rearrangement uses TRBV7-9 and TRBJ1-2, with D maybe TRBD1 (5 bases). CDR1 is SEHNR and CDR2 is FQNEAQ in the germline V gene (reference sequence). The CDR3 runs to 13 residues. The V end lost 5 bases, the J end lost 5 bases, and 12 bases lay between the germline ends. The CDR3 sequence: CASSPGVGYGYTF. DNA for the CDR3: TGTGCCAGCAGCCCGGGGGTTGGGTATGGCTACACCTTC. The full variable domain, completed using reference TRBV7-9 and TRBJ1-2, is DTGVSQNPRHKITKRGQNVTFRCDPISEHNRLYWYRQTLGQGPEFLTYFQNEAQLEKSRLLSDRFSAERPKGSFSTLEIQRTEQGDSAMYLCASSPGVGYGYTFGSGTRLTVV.

This clonotype was counted a few times. The chain's CDR3 is CASRYNLYSYEQYF. CDR3 nucleotides: TGTGCCAGCAGATATAACCTGTACTCCTACGAGCAGTACTTC. This chain uses TRBV27 with TRBJ2-7; D call uncertain. CDR1 MNHEY and CDR2 SMNVEV come from the germline V gene (reference sequence). CDR3 size: 14 residues. V lost 6 bases to trimming and J lost 0 bases, with 12 bases between them.

This clonotype was observed a few times. The chain combines TRBV6-1 with TRBJ2-3, with TRBD2 as a possible D gene (6 bases). Trimming pared 8 bases from V and 5 bases from J, leaving 17 bases between. CDR1 MNHNS and CDR2 SASEGT come from the germline V gene. There are 14 residues in the CDR3. Here the CDR3 reads CASRRRAEGDTQYF. The CDR3 DNA reads as TGTGCCAGCCGCCGGAGAGCGGAGGGAGATACGCAGTATTTT.

J is TRBJ1-6 and V is TRBV6-5; D remains unclear. The germline V and J ends were trimmed by 0 bases and 6 bases, with 12 bases remaining between them. This CDR3 region has 16 residues. Germline values: CDR1 MNHEY, CDR2 SVGAGI. The CDR3 protein is CASSYSGVRSNSPLHF. The CDR3, as DNA: TGTGCCAGCAGTTACTCGGGTGTCAGGAGTAATTCACCCCTCCACTTT.

This clonotype was seen only a few times. The chain recombines TRBV7-9 with TRBJ2-3, with D possibly matching TRBD1 (6 bases). The V gene lost 8 bases and the J gene lost 1 base, with 16 bases spanning the gap. The germline V gene has CDR1 SEHNR and CDR2 FQNEAQ (reference sequence). CDR3 length equals 15 residues. CDR3: CASSARGVGTDTQYF. The CDR3 nucleotides are TGTGCCAGCTCCGCCAGGGGAGTGGGCACAGATACGCAGTATTTT. The full variable domain, completed using reference TRBV7-9 and TRBJ2-3, is DTGVSQNPRHKITKRGQNVTFRCDPISEHNRLYWYRQTLGQGPEFLTYFQNEAQLEKSRLLSDRFSAERPKGSFSTLEIQRTEQGDSAMYLCASSARGVGTDTQYFGPGTRLTVL.

This clonotype showed up just a few times. V gene TRBV7-8 combines with J gene TRBJ2-2; 7 bases are a match to TRBD1. With V trimmed by 4 bases and J by 7 bases, 0 bases remained unmatched. Germline values: CDR1 SGHVS, CDR2 FQNEAQ. This CDR3 spans 12 amino acids. The CDR3 DNA reads TGTGCCAGCAGCTACAGGGGCGGGGAGCTGTTTTTT. Translating it yields CASSYRGGELFF.

This CDR3 is CASSERPGANVLTF. As DNA, the CDR3 is TGTGCCAGCAGCGAAAGGCCTGGGGCCAACGTCCTGACTTTC. The rearrangement links TRBV11-3 to TRBJ2-6, with unresolved D. Per germline, CDR1 SGHNT and CDR2 YENEEA. The CDR3 spans 14 residues. Trimming left V 5 bases short and J 2 bases short, with 7 bases between.

The rearrangement uses TRBV10-1 and TRBJ2-2, with TRBD1 as a possible D gene (5 bases). V was clipped by 0 bases and J by 7 bases, with 15 bases between them. This CDR3 is built from 16 residues. Germline values: CDR1 WNHNN, CDR2 SYGVQD (reference sequence). CDR3 coding DNA: TGCGCCAGCAGTGAGTCAAGCCTTTTAAGGGGCGGGGAGCTGTTTTTT. It codes for CASSESSLLRGGELFF.

The sample holds a few counts of this clonotype. CDR3 protein: CASSQVTGLAGGETQYF. In DNA form, the CDR3 reads TGTGCCAGCAGCCAGGTGACTGGACTAGCGGGAGGAGAGACCCAGTACTTC. The V call is TRBV25-1, the J call TRBJ2-5, with 14 bases aligning to TRBD2. CDR3 size: 17 residues. CDR1 and CDR2 from the germline V gene are MGHDK and SYGVNS. With V trimmed by 6 bases and J by 4 bases, 10 bases remained unmatched.

This clonotype was found once. The genes are TRBV7-2 and TRBJ2-7; tentatively, D is TRBD2 (5 bases). This CDR3 is built from 16 residues. The germline V gene encodes CDR1 SGHTA and CDR2 FQGNSA. Trimming cost V 5 bases and J 0 bases, with 17 bases left between them. The CDR3 nucleotides read TGTGCCAGCAGCCAAATAGAGGGCAGGAGCTCCTACGAGCAGTACTTC. Translation gives CASSQIEGRSSYEQYF. Looking up the rest from reference TRBV7-2 and TRBJ2-7 gives the full variable domain: GAGVSQSPSNKVTEKGKDVELRCDPISGHTALYWYRQSLGQGLEFLIYFQGNSAPDKSGLPSDRFSAERTGGSVSTLTIQRTQQEDSAVYLCASSQIEGRSSYEQYFGPGTRLTVT.

The V gene is TRBV18, the J gene TRBJ2-2, with 9 nucleotides matching TRBD1. The CDR3 is 16 amino acids. The trim removed 2 bases at V and 4 bases at J, leaving 5 bases unmatched. CDR1 is KGHSH, CDR2 LQKENI, per germline. In DNA, the CDR3 is TGTGCCAGCTCACCAATTGGGGACAGGGCCACCGGGGAGCTGTTTTTT. It codes for CASSPIGDRATGELFF.

There are a few counts of this clonotype. The chain uses TRBV24-1 and TRBJ2-6; no definite D call. Germline CDR1 reads KGHDR; CDR2 reads SFDVKD. The CDR3 runs 19 residues. V dropped 3 bases and J dropped 1 base, with 18 bases sitting between them. The CDR3 DNA reads as TGTGCCACCAGTGATCCTCGTAGGGCGATTGAGTCTGGGGCCAACGTCCTGACTTTC. This codes for CATSDPRRAIESGANVLTF.